This TCR beta chain was recorded in a study of T-cell memory formation after mild COVID-19. Looking at the study overall: Largely, TCR clusters stayed within a single donor. Study-level results: CD4+ contracting clones lay mainly in CM and EM, CD8+ ones in EMRA.

Turning to this clonotype: Its antigen is undetermined.

V lost 3 bases and J 2 bases, leaving 11 bases between the germline ends. The CDR3 covers 15 residues. TCRdb itself ran the 5' RACE reads through MiXCR, one entry per CDR3 protein. The sample carries a few hundred thousand distinct CDR3 sequences, around 16% recorded once. The sample was PBMCs or a T cell subset sorted from them (not recorded which). The J gene is TRBJ1-3, the V gene TRBV12-3 or TRBV12-4; D gene ambiguous. This sequence was found in a man in his late teens or twenties who had mild COVID-19 (a few samples of this study predate the infection). Cell type and time point are not known. The CDR3 nucleotides are TGTGCCAGCAGTTTCCCCCTATATCCTGGAAACACCATATATTTT. Translated: CASSFPLYPGNTIYF.